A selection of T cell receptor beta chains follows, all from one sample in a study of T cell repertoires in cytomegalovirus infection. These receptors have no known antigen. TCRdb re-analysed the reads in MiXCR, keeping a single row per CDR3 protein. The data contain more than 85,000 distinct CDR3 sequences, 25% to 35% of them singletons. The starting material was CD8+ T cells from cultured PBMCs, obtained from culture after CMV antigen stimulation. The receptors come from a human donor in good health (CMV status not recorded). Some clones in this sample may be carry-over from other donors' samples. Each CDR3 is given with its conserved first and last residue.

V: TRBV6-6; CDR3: CASSLDRLYNEKLFF
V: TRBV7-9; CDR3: CASSHGTGGNQPQHF
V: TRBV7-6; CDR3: CASSSVQTEAFF
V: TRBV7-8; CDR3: CASSQSRLVETQYF
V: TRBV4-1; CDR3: CASSQGIMGGNTGELFF
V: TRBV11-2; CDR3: CASSLAGNRGEQYF
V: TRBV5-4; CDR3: CASSLTGAGNEKLFF
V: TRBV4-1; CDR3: CASRIYRDEGEAFF
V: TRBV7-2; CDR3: CASSPGVDRPGELFF
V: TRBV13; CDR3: CASSLQNTEAFF
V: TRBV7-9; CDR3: CASSPAGANTGELFF
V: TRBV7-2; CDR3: CASSFAGAISTDTQYF
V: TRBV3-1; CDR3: CASSQGLWYEQYF
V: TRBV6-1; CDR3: CASRGGAPEAFF
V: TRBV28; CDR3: CASSFGTGDHNEQFF
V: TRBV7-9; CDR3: CATTDRGVPDTQYF
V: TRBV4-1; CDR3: CASSHPSYEQYF
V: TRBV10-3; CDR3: CAISDDRSGSSYNEQFF
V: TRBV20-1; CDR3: CSAPGTSTDTQYF
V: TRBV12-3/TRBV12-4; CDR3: CASSYGQGYQPQHF
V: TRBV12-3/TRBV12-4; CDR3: CASSPGGWGYTF
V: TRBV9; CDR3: CASSVEDLSNEKLFF
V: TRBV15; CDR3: CATSIRPRDEQFF
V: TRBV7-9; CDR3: CASSPGTSGESYEQYF
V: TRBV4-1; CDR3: CATLRTTNEKLFF
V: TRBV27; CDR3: CASRPRSGFGEKLFF
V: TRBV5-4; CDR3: CASSLAVGDYGYTF
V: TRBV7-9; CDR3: CASSLAQGGRDEQFF
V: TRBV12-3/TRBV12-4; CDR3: CASSAQRGPSETQYF
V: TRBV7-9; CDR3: CASSFKRGGFETQYF
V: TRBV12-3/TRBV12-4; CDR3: CASSPPWGGGPFNEQFF
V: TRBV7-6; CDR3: CASSLAGPLNTEAFF
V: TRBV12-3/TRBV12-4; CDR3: CASSLAGWTGELFF
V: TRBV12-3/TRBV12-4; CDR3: CASSLGADSTDTQYF
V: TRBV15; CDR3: CATSLLAGEQFF
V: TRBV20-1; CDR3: CSARDRLSIGAEKLFF
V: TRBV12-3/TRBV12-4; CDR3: CASSFRDRGPYGYTF
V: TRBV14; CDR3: CASSQENRGPSYNEQFF
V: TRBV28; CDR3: CASSLSVNTEAFF
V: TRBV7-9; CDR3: CASSFPGPIINGNTIYF